This T cell receptor beta chain was sequenced in a study of T cells in tumors after PD-1 blockade. Study-level background: Patients had no prior checkpoint blockade, systemic immunosuppressants, or anti-cancer therapy within 4 weeks. Some patients also took daily vismodegib 150 mg during anti-PD-1 treatment. Tumor samples yielded around 20-fold more depth than single-cell TCR sequencing. Notes on the study in general: Expanded exhausted CD8+ clones after therapy were mostly novel clonotypes.

In germline, CDR1 is SGHTA, CDR2 FQGNSA. Trimming stripped 2 bases from V and 5 bases from J, with 11 bases between. CDR3 length: 14 residues. As to this clone: Its antigen remains unknown.

The repertoire was sequenced with immunoSEQ multiplex PCR; TCRdb's copy has only in-frame clones and lacks some. This table has around 2,500 clones, 69% appearing once. This sequence was found in a human donor with basal cell carcinoma. The sample consisted of tumor tissue, taken after anti-PD-1 treatment. The chain couples TRBV7-2 to TRBJ2-3, with a possible D match to TRBD1 (5 bases). CDR3 amino acids: CASSLWGPGDTQYF. The CDR3 DNA sequence: TGTGCCAGCAGCTTATGGGGCCCAGGAGATACGCAGTATTTT. Based on the CDR3 plus reference TRBV7-2 and TRBJ2-3, the full variable domain is GAGVSQSPSNKVTEKGKDVELRCDPISGHTALYWYRQSLGQGLEFLIYFQGNSAPDKSGLPSDRFSAERTGGSVSTLTIQRTQQEDSAVYLCASSLWGPGDTQYFGPGTRLTVL.